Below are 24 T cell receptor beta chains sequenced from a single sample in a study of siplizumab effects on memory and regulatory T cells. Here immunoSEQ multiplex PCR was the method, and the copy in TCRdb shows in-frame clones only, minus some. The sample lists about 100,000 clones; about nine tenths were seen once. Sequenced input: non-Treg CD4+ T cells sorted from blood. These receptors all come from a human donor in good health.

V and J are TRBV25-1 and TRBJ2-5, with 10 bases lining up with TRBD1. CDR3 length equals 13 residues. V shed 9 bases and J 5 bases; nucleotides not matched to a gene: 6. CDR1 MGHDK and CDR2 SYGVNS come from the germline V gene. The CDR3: CASRQGARETQYF. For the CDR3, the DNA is TGTGCCAGTCGACAGGGGGCGAGGGAGACCCAGTACTTC.

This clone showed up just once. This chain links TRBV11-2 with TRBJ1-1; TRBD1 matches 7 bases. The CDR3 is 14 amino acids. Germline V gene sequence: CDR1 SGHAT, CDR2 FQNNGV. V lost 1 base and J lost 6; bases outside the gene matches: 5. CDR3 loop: CASSLAHQGAEAFF. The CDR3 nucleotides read TGTGCCAGCAGCTTAGCCCACCAGGGGGCTGAAGCTTTCTTT.

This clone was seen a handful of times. The CDR3 here is CASSEALAGTYEQYF. Here the CDR3 DNA reads TGTGCCAGCAGTGAAGCCCTAGCGGGGACTTACGAGCAGTACTTC. The V gene is TRBV6-1, the J gene TRBJ2-7, with TRBD2 matching 9 bases. Germline V gene lookup returns CDR1 MNHNS and CDR2 SASEGT. The CDR3 runs 15 residues. J lost 4 bases, V lost 0 bases, and 4 bases had no gene match.

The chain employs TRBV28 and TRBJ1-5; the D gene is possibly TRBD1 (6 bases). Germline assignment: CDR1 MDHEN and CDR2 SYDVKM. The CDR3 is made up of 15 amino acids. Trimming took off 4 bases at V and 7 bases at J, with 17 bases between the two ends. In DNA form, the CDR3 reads TGTGCCAGCAGTTCCCCAGGGGTAAACACACAGCCCCAGCATTTT. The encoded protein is CASSSPGVNTQPQHF.

The CDR3 reads CASSGWAGRTDTQYF. CDR3 coding DNA: TGTGCCAGCTCCGGGTGGGCAGGGCGCACAGATACGCAGTATTTT. The rearrangement uses TRBV7-9 and TRBJ2-3, with D possibly TRBD1 on 5 matching bases. Trimming removed 8 bases from V and 1 base from J, with 16 bases in between. The CDR3 covers 15 residues. The V gene's germline CDR1 is SEHNR and CDR2 FQNEAQ (reference sequence).

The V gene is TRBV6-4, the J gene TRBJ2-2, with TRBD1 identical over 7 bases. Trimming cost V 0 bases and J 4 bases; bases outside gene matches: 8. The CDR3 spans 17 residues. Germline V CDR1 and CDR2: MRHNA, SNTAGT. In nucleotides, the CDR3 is TGTGCCAGCAGTGACTCGATAAACAGGGGTGTCACCGGGGAGCTGTTTTTT. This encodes CASSDSINRGVTGELFF.

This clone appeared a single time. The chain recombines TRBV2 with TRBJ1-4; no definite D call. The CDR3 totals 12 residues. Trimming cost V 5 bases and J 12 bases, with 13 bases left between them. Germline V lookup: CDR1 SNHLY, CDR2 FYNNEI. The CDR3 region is CASSLDTTELFF. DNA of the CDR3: TGTGCCAGCAGTCTCGATACGACGGAACTGTTTTTT.

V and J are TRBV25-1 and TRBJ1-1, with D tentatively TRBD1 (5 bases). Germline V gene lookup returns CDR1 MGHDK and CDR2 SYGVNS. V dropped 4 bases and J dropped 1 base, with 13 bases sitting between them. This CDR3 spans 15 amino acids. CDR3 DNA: TGTGCCAGCAGTGCACTCAGGGCTTCGAACACTGAAGCTTTCTTT. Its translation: CASSALRASNTEAFF.

CDR3 loop: CASSQQRLAVNYEQYF. For the CDR3, the DNA is TGTGCCAGCTCACAACAAAGACTAGCGGTAAACTACGAGCAGTACTTC. This rearrangement joins TRBV18 to TRBJ2-7; 9 bases are a match to TRBD2. This CDR3 is 16 amino acids long. The V gene end was trimmed by 4 bases and the J gene end by 3 bases; junction bases not matched to a gene: 10. Germline V gene lookup returns CDR1 KGHSH and CDR2 LQKENI.

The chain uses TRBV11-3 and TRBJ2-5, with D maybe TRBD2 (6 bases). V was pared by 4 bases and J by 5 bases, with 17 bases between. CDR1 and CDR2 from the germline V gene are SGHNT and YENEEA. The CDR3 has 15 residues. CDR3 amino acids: CASSSGARDTETQYF. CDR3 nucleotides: TGTGCCAGCAGCTCGGGAGCCCGAGACACGGAGACCCAGTACTTC.

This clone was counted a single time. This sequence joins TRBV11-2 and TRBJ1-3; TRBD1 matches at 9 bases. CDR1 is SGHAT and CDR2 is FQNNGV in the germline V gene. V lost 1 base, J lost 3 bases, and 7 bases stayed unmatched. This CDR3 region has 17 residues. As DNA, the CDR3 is TGTGCCAGCAGCTTAGCTGGGACAGGGAGGATTGGAAACACCATATATTTT. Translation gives CASSLAGTGRIGNTIYF.

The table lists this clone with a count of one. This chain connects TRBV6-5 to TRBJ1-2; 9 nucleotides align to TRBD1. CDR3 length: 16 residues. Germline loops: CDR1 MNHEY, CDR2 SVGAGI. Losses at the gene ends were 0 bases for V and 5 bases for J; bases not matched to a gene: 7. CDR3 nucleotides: TGTGCCAGCAGTTACTCCACAGGGGGCTCCGGGTATGGCTACACCTTC. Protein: CASSYSTGGSGYGYTF.

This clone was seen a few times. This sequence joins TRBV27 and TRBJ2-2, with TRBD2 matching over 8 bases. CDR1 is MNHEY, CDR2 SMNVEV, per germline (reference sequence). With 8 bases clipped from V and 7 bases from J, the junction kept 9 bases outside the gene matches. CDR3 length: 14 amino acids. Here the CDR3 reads CASRNGLAGGELFF. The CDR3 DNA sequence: TGTGCCAGCCGAAATGGACTAGCCGGCGGGGAGCTGTTTTTT.

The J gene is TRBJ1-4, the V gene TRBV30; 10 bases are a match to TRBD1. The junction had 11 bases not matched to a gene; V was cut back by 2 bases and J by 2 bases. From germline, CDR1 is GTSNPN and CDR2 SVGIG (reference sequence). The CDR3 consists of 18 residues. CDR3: CAWSSSTGGIATNEKLFF. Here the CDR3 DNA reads TGTGCCTGGAGTTCATCGACAGGGGGCATCGCGACTAATGAAAAACTGTTTTTT.

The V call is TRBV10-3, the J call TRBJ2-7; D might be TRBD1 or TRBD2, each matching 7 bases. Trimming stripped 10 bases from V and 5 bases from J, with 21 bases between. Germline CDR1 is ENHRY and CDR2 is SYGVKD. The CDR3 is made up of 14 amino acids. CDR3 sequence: CATGQGGRVDEQYF. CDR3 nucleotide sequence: TGTGCCACAGGCCAGGGGGGGCGCGTCGACGAGCAGTACTTC.

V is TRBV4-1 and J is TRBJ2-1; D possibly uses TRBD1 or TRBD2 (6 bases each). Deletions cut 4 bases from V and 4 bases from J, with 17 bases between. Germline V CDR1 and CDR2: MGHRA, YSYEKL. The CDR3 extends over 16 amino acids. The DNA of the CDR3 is TGCGCCAGCAGCCCGGCAGGGGACTCCAGATACAATGAGCAGTTCTTC. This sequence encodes CASSPAGDSRYNEQFF.

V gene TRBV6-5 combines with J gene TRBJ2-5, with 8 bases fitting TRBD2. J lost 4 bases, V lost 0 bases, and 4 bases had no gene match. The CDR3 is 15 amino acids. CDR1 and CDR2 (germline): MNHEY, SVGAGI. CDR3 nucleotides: TGTGCCAGCAGTTACTCTAGCGGGATTAGAGAGACCCAGTACTTC. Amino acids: CASSYSSGIRETQYF.

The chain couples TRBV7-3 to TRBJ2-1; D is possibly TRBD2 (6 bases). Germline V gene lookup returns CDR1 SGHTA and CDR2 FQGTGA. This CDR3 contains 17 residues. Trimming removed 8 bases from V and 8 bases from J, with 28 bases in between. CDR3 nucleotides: TGTGCCAGCGCCCTGCTAGTTGCTAGCGCCAGGGTGCATGAGCAGTTCTTC. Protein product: CASALLVASARVHEQFF.

CDR3 DNA sequence: TGTGCCAGCAGCAAAGATATCGAGGCCGGGACAGGGGTTTGCACTGAAGCTTTCTTT. This codes for CASSKDIEAGTGVCTEAFF. The chain combines TRBV21-1 with TRBJ1-1; the table gives TRBD1 as D, unverified against the DNA. TRBV21-1 is marked as a pseudogene. The CDR3 runs 19 residues.

Here the CDR3 DNA reads TGTGCCAGCAGACCCAGAGAGGGGACCTCGGGTCAGCCCCAGCATTTT. Protein: CASRPREGTSGQPQHF. V gene TRBV2 combines with J gene TRBJ1-5, with D possibly being TRBD1 (5 bases). From germline, CDR1 is SNHLY and CDR2 FYNNEI. With 6 bases removed from V and 6 bases from J, the gap between germline ends came to 21 bases. The CDR3 runs to 16 residues.

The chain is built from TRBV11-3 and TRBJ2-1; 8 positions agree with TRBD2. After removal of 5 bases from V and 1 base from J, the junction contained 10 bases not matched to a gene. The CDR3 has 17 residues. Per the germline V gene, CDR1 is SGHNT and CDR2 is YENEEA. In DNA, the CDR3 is TGTGCCAGCAGCGAAGAGGGCGCGGGAGGATCCTACAATGAGCAGTTCTTC. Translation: CASSEEGAGGSYNEQFF.

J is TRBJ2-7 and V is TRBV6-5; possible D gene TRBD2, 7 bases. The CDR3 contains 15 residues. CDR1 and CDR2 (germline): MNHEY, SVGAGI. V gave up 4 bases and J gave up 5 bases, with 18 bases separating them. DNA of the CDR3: TGTGCCAGCAGTTCCGGGGGGCTCAGGGGTGACGAGCAGTACTTC. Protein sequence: CASSSGGLRGDEQYF.

The CDR3 sequence: CASSEGRWSTEAFF. The CDR3 DNA reads TGTGCCAGTAGTGAGGGGCGGTGGAGCACTGAAGCTTTCTTT. This chain uses TRBV19 with TRBJ1-1; D might be TRBD1 (5 bases). Germline lookup yields CDR1 LNHDA and CDR2 SQIVND (reference sequence). Trimming removed 5 bases at V and 4 bases at J, with 14 bases between. This CDR3 has 14 residues.

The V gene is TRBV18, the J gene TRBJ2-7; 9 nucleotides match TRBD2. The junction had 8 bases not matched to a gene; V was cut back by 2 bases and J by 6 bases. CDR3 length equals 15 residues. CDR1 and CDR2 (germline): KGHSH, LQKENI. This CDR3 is CASSPGLAGAGEQYF. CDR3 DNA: TGTGCCAGCTCACCAGGATTAGCGGGAGCTGGCGAGCAGTACTTC.